The TCR beta chain described here comes from a study of tissue T cells after allogeneic stem cell transplantation. Some clones are missing from TCRdb's copy, which holds only in-frame ones; the method was immunoSEQ multiplex PCR. Of over 5,500 clones in the sample, roughly half were seen once. Remarks on this clone: Gene labels here are mouse ones. The read terminates 1 residue ahead of where the CDR3 ends, so the germline J gene completes it.

The CDR3 contains 14 residues. From germline, CDR1 is NNHNN and CDR2 SYGAGS (reference sequence). V was pared by 2 bases and J by 2 bases, with 8 bases between. The time point is: mouse harvest day 7 after allogeneic transplant. The graft held 10^6 splenic CD5+ T cells and 10^7 T-cell-depleted bone marrow cells. This mouse GVHD model was MHC-mismatched B6 to BALB/c, profiled day 7 or 14. The rearrangement joins TRBV13-2 to TRBJ1-5, with D tentatively TRBD1 (5 bases). The source of this sequence is a female BALB/c mouse given C57BL/6 T cells with graft-versus-host disease after an allogeneic hematopoietic cell transplant. Input material: skin. The CDR3 bases that were read are TGTGCCAGCGGTGAATGGGGCCACAACCAGGCTCCGCTT. This gives the protein CASGEWGHNQAPL. In full, the CDR3 reads CASGEWGHNQAPLF.